This T cell receptor beta chain was sequenced during a study of blood T cell repertoires in COVID-19 (dated by TCRdb to the early 2020s). At the level of the whole study: The collaborator samples originated in the United States, Italy and Spain and spanned the acute and convalescent phases of COVID-19. Samples came from the ongoing ImmuneRACE study (first 160 participants) plus 1,254 subjects from 6 global collaborators. The sample metadata nearly always contained a de-identified subject ID, COVID-19 status, age in years and sex. The prospective study material was composed of cDNA or gDNA derived from T cells, B-cell-depleted T cells, or PBMCs. The repertoires were released in a freely available public database meant as a resource for research on the immune response to SARS-CoV-2. The dataset comprised deeply sampled blood TCRbeta repertoires from subjects exposed to, actively infected with, or recovered from COVID-19. Where HLA class I and class II types were available, the types were taken from metadata supplied by the sample provider, not from assay-based typing.

On this clone: It has no known antigen specificity. Base qualities were left out, and no much larger clone turns up one base away.

TCRbeta CDR3 regions were amplified from genomic DNA by means of the immunoSEQ Assay, a bias-controlled multiplex PCR. The study's processing was this. The number of nucleated cells in each sample was estimated by amplification of reference gene primers within the assay. To quantify the absolute abundance of each unique TCRbeta CDR3 rearrangement, sequence reads were collapsed and filtered. For each sample, productive Simpson clonality was calculated as the square root of Simpson's diversity index over productive rearrangements. The table comes from immuneACCESS by way of TCRdb, which keeps in-frame sequences with V and J called. Part of the clones is missing from these tables; in studies checked, under half for an unresolved V gene and the rest for unknown reasons. From that table come the V and J calls and clone size; the DNA was used to work out D and trimming. In all, the sample holds roughly 200,000 clones, and about 90% of those were seen once. The ten largest clones take up roughly 1.6% of the sample.

The collaborating institutions used their own protocols to collect whole blood in K2EDTA tubes. For TCRbeta analysis, collaborators shipped samples as frozen whole blood, isolated PBMCs, or DNA extracted from either of those sample types. Broad study findings and their caveats: The quantity of clinical and demographic metadata differed by source and by participant and was supplied without curation.

The CDR3 holds 12 amino acids from the cysteine to the phenylalanine. The only DNA kept is the CDR3, 36 bases in frame from the first base. CDR1 and CDR2, looked up from the germline V gene, are SGHDT and YYEEEE. Cut back by 1 base and 1 base, the V and J ends lie 2 bases apart. The source is a man aged 18 to 30 with active or convalescent COVID-19. Recombination linked TRBV5-6 to TRBJ1-1; confidence is insufficient to name the D gene. Sequencing used peripheral blood. The CDR3 loop reads CASSLQNTEAFF. The sequenced DNA: TGTGCCAGCAGCTTGCAGAACACTGAAGCTTTCTTT.